This TCR beta chain was recorded in a study of shared clonotypes between healthy human individuals. TCRdb's copy holds only in-frame clones and misses some; the assay was immunoSEQ multiplex PCR. The data hold over 100,000 clones, with 68% observed a single time. In germline, CDR1 is PRHDT, CDR2 FYEKMQ (reference sequence). Unmatched junction bases numbered 8, after V lost 5 bases and J lost 3 bases. This CDR3 comprises 15 residues. This TCR was recovered from a woman aged 25 to 39 in good health. This sequence joins TRBV13 and TRBJ2-7; 9 bases are a match to TRBD1. Sequencing used memory CD8+ T cells sorted from blood. This sample's subset: CD45RO+ cells pooled with CCR7-negative TemRA cells. CDR3 loop: CASSHTGGMGYEQYF. The CDR3 region has the DNA TGTGCCAGCAGCCACACAGGGGGCATGGGCTACGAGCAGTACTTC.